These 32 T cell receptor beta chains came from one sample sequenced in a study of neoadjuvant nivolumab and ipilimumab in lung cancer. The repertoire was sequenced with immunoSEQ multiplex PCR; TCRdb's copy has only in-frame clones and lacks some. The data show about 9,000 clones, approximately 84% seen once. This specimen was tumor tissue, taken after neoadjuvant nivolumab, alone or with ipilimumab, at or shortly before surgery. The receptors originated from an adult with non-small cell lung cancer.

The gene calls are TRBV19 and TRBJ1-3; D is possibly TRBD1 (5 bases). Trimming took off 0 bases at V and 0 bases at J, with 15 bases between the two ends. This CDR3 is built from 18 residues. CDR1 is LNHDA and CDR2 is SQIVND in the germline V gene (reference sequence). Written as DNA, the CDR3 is TGTGCCAGTAGTATAGATTGGGACTCACTTTTCTCTGGAAACACCATATATTTT. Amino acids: CASSIDWDSLFSGNTIYF.

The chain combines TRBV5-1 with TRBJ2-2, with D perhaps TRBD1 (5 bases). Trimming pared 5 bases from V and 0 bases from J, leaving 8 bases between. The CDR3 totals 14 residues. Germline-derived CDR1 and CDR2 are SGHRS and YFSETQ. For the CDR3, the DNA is TGCGCCAGCAGGCCAGGGCCGAACACCGGGGAGCTGTTTTTT. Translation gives CASRPGPNTGELFF.

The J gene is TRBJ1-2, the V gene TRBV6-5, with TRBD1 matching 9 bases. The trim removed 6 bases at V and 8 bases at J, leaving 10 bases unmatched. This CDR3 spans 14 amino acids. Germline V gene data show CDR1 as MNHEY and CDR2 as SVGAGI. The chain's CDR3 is CASRLTGQGRGYTF. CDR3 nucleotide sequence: TGTGCCAGCAGGCTTACCGGACAGGGGCGCGGCTACACCTTC.

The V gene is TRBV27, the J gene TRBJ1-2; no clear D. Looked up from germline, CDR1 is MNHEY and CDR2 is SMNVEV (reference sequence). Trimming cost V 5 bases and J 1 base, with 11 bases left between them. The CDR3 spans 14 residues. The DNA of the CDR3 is TGTGCCAGCAGTATGGACGGATATAACTATGGCTACACCTTC. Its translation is CASSMDGYNYGYTF.

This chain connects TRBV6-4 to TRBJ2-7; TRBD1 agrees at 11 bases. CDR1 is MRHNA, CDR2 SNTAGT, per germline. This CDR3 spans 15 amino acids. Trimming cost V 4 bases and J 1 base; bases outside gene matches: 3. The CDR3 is CASSAGTGGSYEQYF. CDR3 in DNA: TGTGCCAGCAGTGCCGGGACAGGGGGGTCCTACGAGCAGTACTTC.

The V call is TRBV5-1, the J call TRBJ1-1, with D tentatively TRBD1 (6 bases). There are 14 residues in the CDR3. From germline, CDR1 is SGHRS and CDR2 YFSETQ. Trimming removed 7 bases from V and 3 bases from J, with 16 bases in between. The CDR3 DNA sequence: TGCGCCAGCCGGACAGACCCTCGGGACACTGAAGCTTTCTTT. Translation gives CASRTDPRDTEAFF.

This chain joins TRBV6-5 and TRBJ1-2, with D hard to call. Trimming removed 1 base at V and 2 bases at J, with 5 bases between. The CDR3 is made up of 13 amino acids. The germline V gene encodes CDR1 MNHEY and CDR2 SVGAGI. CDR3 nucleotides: TGTGCCAGCAGTTACTTGGGGAACTATGGCTACACCTTC. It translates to CASSYLGNYGYTF.

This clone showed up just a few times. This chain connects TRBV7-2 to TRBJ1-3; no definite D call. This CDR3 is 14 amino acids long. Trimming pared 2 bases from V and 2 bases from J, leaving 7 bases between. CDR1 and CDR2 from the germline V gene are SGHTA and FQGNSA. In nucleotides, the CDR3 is TGTGCCAGCAGCTTATATGGGGCTGGAAACACCATATATTTT. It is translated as CASSLYGAGNTIYF.

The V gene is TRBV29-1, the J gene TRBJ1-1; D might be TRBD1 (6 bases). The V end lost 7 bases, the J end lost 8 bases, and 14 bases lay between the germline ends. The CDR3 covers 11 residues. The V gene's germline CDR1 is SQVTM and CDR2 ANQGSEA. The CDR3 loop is CSAYEGGEAFF. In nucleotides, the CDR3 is TGCAGCGCCTACGAGGGGGGAGAAGCTTTCTTT.

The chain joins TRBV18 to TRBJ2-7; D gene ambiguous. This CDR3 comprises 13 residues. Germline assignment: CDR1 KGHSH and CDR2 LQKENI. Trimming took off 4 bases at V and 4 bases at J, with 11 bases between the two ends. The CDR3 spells CASSHRTSYEQYF. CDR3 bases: TGTGCCAGCTCACATCGGACGAGTTACGAGCAGTACTTC.

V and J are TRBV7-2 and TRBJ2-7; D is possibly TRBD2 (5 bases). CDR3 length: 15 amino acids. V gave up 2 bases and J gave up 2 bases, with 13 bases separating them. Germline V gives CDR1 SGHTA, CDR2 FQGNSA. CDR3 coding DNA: TGTGCCAGCAGCTTAACTGGGCGGGCCACCTACGAGCAGTACTTC. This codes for CASSLTGRATYEQYF.

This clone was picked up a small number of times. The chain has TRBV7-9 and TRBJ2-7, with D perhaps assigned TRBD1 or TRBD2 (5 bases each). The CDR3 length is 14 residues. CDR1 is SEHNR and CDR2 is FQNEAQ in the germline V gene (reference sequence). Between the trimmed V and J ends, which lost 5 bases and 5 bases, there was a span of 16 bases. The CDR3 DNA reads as TGTGCCAGCAGCCAAGGGTCGACGGGGCACGAGCAGTACTTC. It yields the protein CASSQGSTGHEQYF.

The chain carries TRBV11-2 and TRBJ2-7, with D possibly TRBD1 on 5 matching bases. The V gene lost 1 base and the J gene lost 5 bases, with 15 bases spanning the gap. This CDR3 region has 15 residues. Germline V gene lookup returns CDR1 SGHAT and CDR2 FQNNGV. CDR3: CASSLVAGKAHEQYF. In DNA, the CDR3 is TGTGCCAGCAGCTTAGTGGCAGGGAAGGCACACGAGCAGTACTTC.

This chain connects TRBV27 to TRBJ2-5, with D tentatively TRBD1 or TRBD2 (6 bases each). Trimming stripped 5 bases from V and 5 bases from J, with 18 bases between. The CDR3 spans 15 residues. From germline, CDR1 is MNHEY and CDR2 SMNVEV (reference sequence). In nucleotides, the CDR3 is TGTGCCAGCAGTCCGGGGGCAGGCCCAGGGGAGACCCAGTACTTC. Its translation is CASSPGAGPGETQYF.

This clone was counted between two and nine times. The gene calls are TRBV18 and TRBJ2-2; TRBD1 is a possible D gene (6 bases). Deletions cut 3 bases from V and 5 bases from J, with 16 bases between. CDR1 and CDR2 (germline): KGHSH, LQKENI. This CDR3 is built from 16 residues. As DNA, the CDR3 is TGTGCCAGCTCACCGAGAGTCAGGGGTGAGACCGGGGAGCTGTTTTTT. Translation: CASSPRVRGETGELFF.

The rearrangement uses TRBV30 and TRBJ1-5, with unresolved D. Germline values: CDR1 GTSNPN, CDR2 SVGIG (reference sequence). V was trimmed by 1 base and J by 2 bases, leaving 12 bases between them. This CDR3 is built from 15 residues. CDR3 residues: CAWSAARLGNQPQHF. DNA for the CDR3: TGTGCCTGGAGTGCCGCCCGACTGGGCAATCAGCCCCAGCATTTT. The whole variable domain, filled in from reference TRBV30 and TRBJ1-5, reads SQTIHQWPATLVQPVGSPLSLECTVEGTSNPNLYWYRQAAGRGLQLLFYSVGIGQISSEVPQNLSASRPQDRQFILSSKKLLLSDSGFYLCAWSAARLGNQPQHFGDGTRLSIL.

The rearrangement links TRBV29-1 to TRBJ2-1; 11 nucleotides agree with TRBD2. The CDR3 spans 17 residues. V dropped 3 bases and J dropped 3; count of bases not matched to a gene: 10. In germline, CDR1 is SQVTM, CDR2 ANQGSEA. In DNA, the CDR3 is TGCAGCGTTGATTTATACGGGACTAGCGGAGACTACAATGAGCAGTTCTTC. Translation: CSVDLYGTSGDYNEQFF.

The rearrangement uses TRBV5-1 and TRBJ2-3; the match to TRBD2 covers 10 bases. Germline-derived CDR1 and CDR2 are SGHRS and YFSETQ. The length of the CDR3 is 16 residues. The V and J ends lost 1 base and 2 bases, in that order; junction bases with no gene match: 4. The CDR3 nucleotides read TGCGCCAGCAGCTTGTACACTAGCGGGAACACAGATACGCAGTATTTT. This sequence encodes CASSLYTSGNTDTQYF.

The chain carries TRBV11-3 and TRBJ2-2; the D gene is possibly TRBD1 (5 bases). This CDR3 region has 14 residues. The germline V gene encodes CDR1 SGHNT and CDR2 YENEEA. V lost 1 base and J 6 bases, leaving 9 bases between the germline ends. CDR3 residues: CASSLGTLPGELFF. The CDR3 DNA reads TGTGCCAGCAGCTTAGGGACACTTCCCGGGGAGCTGTTTTTT.

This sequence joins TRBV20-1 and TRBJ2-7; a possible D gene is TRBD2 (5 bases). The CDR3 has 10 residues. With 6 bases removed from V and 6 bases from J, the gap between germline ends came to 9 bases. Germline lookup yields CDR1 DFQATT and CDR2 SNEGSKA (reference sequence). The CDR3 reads CSAGIGEQYF. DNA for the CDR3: TGCAGTGCCGGGATTGGCGAGCAGTACTTC.

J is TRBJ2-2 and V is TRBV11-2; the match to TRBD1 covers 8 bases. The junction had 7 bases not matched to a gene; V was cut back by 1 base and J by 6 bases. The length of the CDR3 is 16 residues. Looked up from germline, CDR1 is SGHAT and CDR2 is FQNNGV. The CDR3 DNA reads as TGTGCCAGCAGCTTAGGGGTGACAGGGGCGGCCGGGGAGCTGTTTTTT. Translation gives CASSLGVTGAAGELFF.

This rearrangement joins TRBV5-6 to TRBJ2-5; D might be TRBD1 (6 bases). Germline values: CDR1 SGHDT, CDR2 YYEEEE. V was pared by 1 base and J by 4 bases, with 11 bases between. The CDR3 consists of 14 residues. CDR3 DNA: TGTGCCAGCAGCTTGCGGAAAGGGGGAGAGACCCAGTACTTC. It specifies CASSLRKGGETQYF.

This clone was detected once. The DNA for the CDR3 is TGTGCCAGCAGTGAATGGTCAGGGAATGGCTATGGCTACACCTTC. It translates to CASSEWSGNGYGYTF. The chain employs TRBV2 and TRBJ1-2; the D gene is possibly TRBD1 (5 bases). Germline-derived CDR1 and CDR2 are SNHLY and FYNNEI. This CDR3 region has 15 residues. Trimming stripped 2 bases from V and 4 bases from J, with 14 bases between.

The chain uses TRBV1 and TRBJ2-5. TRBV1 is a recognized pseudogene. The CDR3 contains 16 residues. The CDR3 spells CTSSQFWEQCRETQYF. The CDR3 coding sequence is TGCACCAGCAGCCAATTCTGGGAACAATGTCGAGAGACCCAGTACTTC.

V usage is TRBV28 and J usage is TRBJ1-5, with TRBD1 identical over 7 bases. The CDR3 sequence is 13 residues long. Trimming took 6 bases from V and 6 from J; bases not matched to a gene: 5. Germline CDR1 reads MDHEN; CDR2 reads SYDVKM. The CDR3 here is CASRTGFSQPQHF. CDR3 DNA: TGTGCCAGCAGGACAGGGTTCTCTCAGCCCCAGCATTTT.

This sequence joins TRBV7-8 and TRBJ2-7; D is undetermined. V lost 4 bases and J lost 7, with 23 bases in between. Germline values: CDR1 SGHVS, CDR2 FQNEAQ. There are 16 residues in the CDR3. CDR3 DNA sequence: TGTGCCAGCAGCTCAGAAGGGCAGGTCCTTGGGCGGGAGCAGTACTTC. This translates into CASSSEGQVLGREQYF. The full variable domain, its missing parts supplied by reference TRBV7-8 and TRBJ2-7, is GAGVSQSPRYKVAKRGQDVALRCDPISGHVSLFWYQQALGQGPEFLTYFQNEAQLDKSGLPSDRFFAERPEGSVSTLKIQRTQQEDSAVYLCASSSEGQVLGREQYFGPGTRLTVT.

The CDR3 nucleotides read TGTGCCAGCAGCTTAGGAGAGCCAGGGTTGGGGTCACCCCTCCACTTT. This codes for CASSLGEPGLGSPLHF. This chain connects TRBV7-8 to TRBJ1-6; weak D call: TRBD1 (5 bases). From germline, CDR1 is SGHVS and CDR2 FQNEAQ. The CDR3 sequence is 16 residues long. The germline V and J ends were trimmed by 1 base and 10 bases, with 17 bases remaining between them. Variable domain in full (rest from reference TRBV7-8 and TRBJ1-6): GAGVSQSPRYKVAKRGQDVALRCDPISGHVSLFWYQQALGQGPEFLTYFQNEAQLDKSGLPSDRFFAERPEGSVSTLKIQRTQQEDSAVYLCASSLGEPGLGSPLHFGNGTRLTVT.

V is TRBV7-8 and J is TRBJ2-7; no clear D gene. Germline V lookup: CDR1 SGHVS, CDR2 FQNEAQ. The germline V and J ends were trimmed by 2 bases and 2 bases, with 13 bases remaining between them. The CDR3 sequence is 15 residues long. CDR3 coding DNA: TGTGCCAGCAGCTTACAAGACGGAACCACCTACGAGCAGTACTTC. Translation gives CASSLQDGTTYEQYF.

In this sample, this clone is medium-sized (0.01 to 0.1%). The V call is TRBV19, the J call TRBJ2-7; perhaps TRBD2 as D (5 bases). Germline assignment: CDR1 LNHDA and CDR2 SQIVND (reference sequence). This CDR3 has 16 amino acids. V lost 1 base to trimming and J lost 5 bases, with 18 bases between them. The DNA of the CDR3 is TGTGCCAGTAGTATAGGTTCCGGACTCGCCTTCGACGAGCAGTACTTC. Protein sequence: CASSIGSGLAFDEQYF.

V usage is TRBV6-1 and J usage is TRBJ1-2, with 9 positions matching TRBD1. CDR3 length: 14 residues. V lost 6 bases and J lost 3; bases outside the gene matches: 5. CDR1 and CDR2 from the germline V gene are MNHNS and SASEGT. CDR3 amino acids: CASSRDRAYYGYTF. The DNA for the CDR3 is TGTGCCAGCAGCCGGGACAGGGCCTACTATGGCTACACCTTC.

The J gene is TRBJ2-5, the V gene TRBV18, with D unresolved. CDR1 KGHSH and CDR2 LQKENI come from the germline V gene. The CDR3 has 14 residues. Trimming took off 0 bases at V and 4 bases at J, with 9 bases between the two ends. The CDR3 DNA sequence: TGTGCCAGCTCACCACCGGGGAACCGAGAGACCCAGTACTTC. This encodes CASSPPGNRETQYF.

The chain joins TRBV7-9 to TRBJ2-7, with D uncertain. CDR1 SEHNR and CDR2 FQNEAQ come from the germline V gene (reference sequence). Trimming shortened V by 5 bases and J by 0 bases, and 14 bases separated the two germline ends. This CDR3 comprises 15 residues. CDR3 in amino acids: CASSPRTQSSYEQYF. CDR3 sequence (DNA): TGTGCCAGCAGCCCCAGGACCCAAAGCTCCTACGAGCAGTACTTC.